These 20 T cell receptor beta chains were all obtained from the same sample, sequenced in a study of T cell repertoires in cytomegalovirus infection. Each CDR3 protein is one row after TCRdb ran MiXCR on the reads. The data contain about 360,000 distinct CDR3 sequences, around a sixth of them singletons. Sequences were obtained from PBMCs. The source is a human donor in good health (CMV status not recorded). Some clones in this sample may be carry-over from other donors' samples.

In this sample, this clonotype turned up once. The V gene is TRBV18, the J gene TRBJ2-1; possible D gene TRBD1, 6 bases. The CDR3 totals 14 residues. V was shortened by 1 base and J by 6 bases, with 10 bases between the two germline ends. Germline-derived CDR1 and CDR2 are KGHSH and LQKENI. The CDR3 sequence is CASSPLVRGNEQFF. CDR3 in DNA: TGTGCCAGCTCACCACTGGTCAGGGGCAATGAGCAGTTCTTC.

The rearrangement links TRBV12-3 or TRBV12-4 to TRBJ2-3; no firm D call. The CDR3 is made up of 13 amino acids. The V and J ends lost 7 bases and 2 bases respectively, with 10 bases between them. The CDR3 sequence: CASTSGFTDTQYF. CDR3 coding DNA: TGTGCCAGCACCTCCGGGTTCACAGATACGCAGTATTTT.

Points on this clonotype: This clone may be a read error of a much larger clone one base away. The chain joins TRBV7-2 to TRBJ2-7; D call uncertain. The germline V gene encodes CDR1 SGHTA and CDR2 FQGNSA. V lost 5 bases and J 7 bases, leaving 15 bases between the germline ends. The CDR3 is 13 residues long. DNA for the CDR3: TGTGCCAGCAGCCCTTATATTAACGCGGAGCAGTACTTC. The encoded protein is CASSPYINAEQYF. Full variable domain (missing parts from reference TRBV7-2 and TRBJ2-7): GAGVSQSPSNKVTEKGKDVELRCDPISGHTALYWYRQSLGQGLEFLIYFQGNSAPDKSGLPSDRFSAERTGGSVSTLTIQRTQQEDSAVYLCASSPYINAEQYFGPGTRLTVT.

The chain is built from TRBV19 and TRBJ2-3; 11 bases line up with TRBD2. The CDR3 is 15 residues long. V lost 10 bases and J lost 2; bases outside the gene matches: 8. Germline V gene data show CDR1 as LNHDA and CDR2 as SQIVND (reference sequence). This CDR3 is CATDSLAGDTDTQYF. The CDR3 DNA reads TGTGCCACCGACTCACTAGCGGGAGACACAGATACGCAGTATTTT.

V and J are TRBV27 and TRBJ1-5; no clear D gene. V lost 3 bases and J lost 4, with 16 bases in between. This CDR3 is built from 16 residues. CDR1 and CDR2 from the germline V gene are MNHEY and SMNVEV (reference sequence). CDR3 amino acids: CASSFGRQAENQPQHF. The DNA of the CDR3 is TGTGCCAGCAGTTTCGGGAGGCAGGCCGAGAATCAGCCCCAGCATTTT.

This clonotype has more than one count but fewer than ten. This chain joins TRBV6-5 and TRBJ1-4, with TRBD1 as a possible D gene (5 bases). Per the germline V gene, CDR1 is MNHEY and CDR2 is SVGAGI. The CDR3 loop spans 14 amino acids. V was pared by 6 bases and J by 3 bases, with 11 bases between. CDR3 DNA: TGTGCCAGCAGCCCGACAGAATCTAATGAAAAACTGTTTTTT. This encodes CASSPTESNEKLFF.

This chain uses TRBV28 with TRBJ2-3; 13 positions match TRBD2. CDR3 size: 17 residues. Trimming took 5 bases from V and 1 from J; bases not matched to a gene: 6. Germline values: CDR1 MDHEN, CDR2 SYDVKM. CDR3 sequence (DNA): TGTGCCAGCAGTCCGGGACTAGCGGGGCGCGGCACAGATACGCAGTATTTT. This translates into CASSPGLAGRGTDTQYF.

The table lists this clonotype with a few counts. V is TRBV10-3 and J is TRBJ2-3; D remains ambiguous. V was clipped by 6 bases and J by 2 bases, with 3 bases between them. Germline CDR1 is ENHRY and CDR2 is SYGVKD. The CDR3 has 11 amino acids. CDR3 DNA: TGTGCCATCAGGGACACAGATACGCAGTATTTT. This sequence encodes CAIRDTDTQYF.

Many counts were recorded for this clonotype. V gene TRBV7-9 combines with J gene TRBJ2-1; D gene ambiguous. Looked up from germline, CDR1 is SEHNR and CDR2 is FQNEAQ (reference sequence). This CDR3 comprises 12 residues. V was cut by 6 bases and J by 7 bases, with 10 bases left in between. CDR3 in DNA: TGTGCCAGCAGTCCTTACGGGAATGAGCAGTTCTTC. Amino acid sequence: CASSPYGNEQFF.

This clonotype was detected ten times or more. This chain uses TRBV7-2 with TRBJ2-3; D is undetermined. Germline CDR1 is SGHTA and CDR2 is FQGNSA. The CDR3 spans 15 residues. The ends were cut back, 3 bases at V and 2 bases at J, with 12 bases in the middle. CDR3 nucleotides: TGTGCCAGCAGCTTTGGGGTCCAATACACAGATACGCAGTATTTT. It yields the protein CASSFGVQYTDTQYF.

This clonotype has only a few counts. V and J are TRBV20-1 and TRBJ2-5, with D possibly TRBD1 on 5 matching bases. V was pared by 0 bases and J by 7 bases, with 15 bases between. Germline-derived CDR1 and CDR2 are DFQATT and SNEGSKA (reference sequence). This CDR3 spans 14 amino acids. The CDR3 region has the DNA TGCAGTGCTAGAGACCTGGGTAGGGGTGTGACCCAGTACTTC. Residues: CSARDLGRGVTQYF.

This clonotype showed up many times. The chain recombines TRBV19 with TRBJ1-1; tentatively, D is TRBD1 (6 bases). The CDR3 contains 15 residues. V lost 5 bases and J 3 bases, leaving 16 bases between the germline ends. From germline, CDR1 is LNHDA and CDR2 SQIVND (reference sequence). In DNA, the CDR3 is TGTGCCAGTAGTCCAGGGGTCAGGGCAGACACTGAAGCTTTCTTT. It codes for CASSPGVRADTEAFF.

This clonotype was seen repeatedly, ten times or more. At one boundary the junction diverges from the germline segment, which might be a read error. The DNA for the CDR3 is TGTGCCAGCAGTAAATACATCTCAAGGGGAGAGACCCAGTACTTC. Residues: CASSKYISRGETQYF. The chain carries TRBV25-1 and TRBJ2-5, with D maybe TRBD1 (5 bases). The CDR3 length is 15 residues. Germline CDR1 is MGHDK and CDR2 is SYGVNS.

The table lists this clonotype with many counts. This rearrangement joins TRBV6-1 to TRBJ1-1; D is undetermined. V lost 2 bases and J 2 bases, leaving 12 bases between the germline ends. The CDR3 consists of 15 residues. Per germline, CDR1 MNHNS and CDR2 SASEGT. The CDR3 sequence: CASSEQRLSNTEAFF. CDR3 in DNA: TGTGCCAGCAGTGAACAACGGCTGTCAAACACTGAAGCTTTCTTT.

This clonotype was recorded many times. The rearrangement uses TRBV7-2 and TRBJ1-5; the D is unclear. The CDR3 totals 13 residues. Trimming took off 5 bases at V and 1 base at J, with 6 bases between the two ends. Germline assignment: CDR1 SGHTA and CDR2 FQGNSA. CDR3 amino acids: CASSTQSNQPQHF. The CDR3 bases are TGTGCCAGCAGCACTCAAAGCAATCAGCCCCAGCATTTT.

This chain joins TRBV12-3 or TRBV12-4 and TRBJ2-3, with 7 bases aligning to TRBD2. The CDR3 consists of 14 residues. With 7 bases clipped from V and 2 bases from J, the junction kept 6 bases outside the gene matches. The CDR3 region is CASMASGYTDTQYF. The CDR3, as DNA: TGTGCCAGCATGGCTAGCGGTTACACAGATACGCAGTATTTT.

This clonotype was seen at least ten times. The gene calls are TRBV4-3 and TRBJ1-2, with D possibly being TRBD1 (6 bases). This CDR3 is built from 15 residues. In germline, CDR1 is LGHNA, CDR2 YSLEER. V was pared by 3 bases and J by 3 bases, with 14 bases between. CDR3 coding DNA: TGCGCCAGCAGCCAGGGGCGGACAGAACACTATGGCTACACCTTC. Protein: CASSQGRTEHYGYTF.

This clonotype was seen only a few times. The chain joins TRBV24-1 to TRBJ2-1; 9 positions agree with TRBD2. V lost 4 bases to trimming and J lost 9 bases; unmatched junction nucleotides: 6. CDR1 and CDR2 from the germline V gene are KGHDR and SFDVKD. This CDR3 comprises 14 residues. CDR3 sequence reads: CATSDRTSESEQFF. In DNA, the CDR3 is TGTGCCACCAGTGACCGGACTAGCGAGAGTGAGCAGTTCTTC.

This clonotype was found many times. The chain joins TRBV7-2 to TRBJ1-1, with D perhaps TRBD1 (6 bases). The germline V and J ends were trimmed by 4 bases and 8 bases, with 14 bases remaining between them. CDR3 length: 13 residues. Germline V CDR1 and CDR2: SGHTA, FQGNSA. Here the CDR3 reads CASSSVRQAEAFF. For the CDR3, the DNA is TGTGCCAGCAGCTCCGTTCGACAGGCCGAAGCTTTCTTT.

The CDR3 protein is CASSQLRETQYF. In nucleotides, the CDR3 is TGTGCCAGCAGCCAACTACGAGAGACCCAGTACTTC. The chain links TRBV14 to TRBJ2-5; D is ambiguous. Trimming left V 2 bases short and J 4 bases short, with 5 bases between. The CDR3 has 12 residues. Germline assignment: CDR1 SGHDN and CDR2 FVKESK.